Below are 26 T cell receptor beta chains sequenced from a single sample in a study of shared clonotypes between healthy human individuals. CD45RO-negative, CCR7-selected cells formed the naive CD8 fraction, which excluded terminally differentiated effector memory CD45RA+ cells. TCRdb's table, derived via immunoSEQ multiplex PCR, lists solely in-frame clones and lacks some. In the table there are hundreds of thousands of clones, over 90% of which are singletons. Input material: naive CD8+ T cells sorted from blood. The source of these receptors is a man aged 25 to 40 in good health.

This chain connects TRBV29-1 to TRBJ2-2, with 7 bases fitting TRBD2. With V trimmed by 0 bases and J by 6 bases, 7 bases remained unmatched. Looked up from germline, CDR1 is SQVTM and CDR2 is ANQGSEA. The CDR3 spans 15 residues. CDR3 amino acids: CSVEEAGTHSGELFF. CDR3 coding DNA: TGCAGCGTTGAAGAAGCGGGAACTCACTCCGGGGAGCTGTTTTTT.

Only one count was recorded for this clone. The CDR3 region is CASWPGTVNTGELFF. DNA of the CDR3: TGTGCCAGTTGGCCCGGGACAGTGAACACCGGGGAGCTGTTTTTT. The chain uses TRBV18 and TRBJ2-2; 7 positions match TRBD1. J lost 1 base, V lost 9 bases, and 8 bases had no gene match. Germline V gene lookup returns CDR1 KGHSH and CDR2 LQKENI. The CDR3 length is 15 residues.

The V call is TRBV7-2, the J call TRBJ2-7; D might be TRBD2 (6 bases). The V end lost 3 bases, the J end lost 0 bases, and 9 bases lay between the germline ends. The CDR3 spans 14 residues. In germline, CDR1 is SGHTA, CDR2 FQGNSA. This CDR3 is CASSFYGSSYEQYF. The CDR3 DNA sequence: TGTGCCAGCAGCTTTTACGGGAGCTCCTACGAGCAGTACTTC.

This clone was seen only a few times. The V gene is TRBV7-8, the J gene TRBJ1-1; D gene unclear. CDR1 is SGHVS and CDR2 is FQNEAQ in the germline V gene. V shed 1 base and J shed 7 bases, with 4 bases lying between them. The CDR3 has 11 residues. As DNA, the CDR3 is TGTGCCAGCAGCTTAGTCGGTGAAGCTTTCTTT. Residues: CASSLVGEAFF.

The gene calls are TRBV27 and TRBJ1-5; no reliable D call. The V end was cut by 8 bases, the J end by 4 bases, with 9 bases between. Germline assignment: CDR1 MNHEY and CDR2 SMNVEV (reference sequence). There are 12 residues in the CDR3. CDR3 protein: CASHGPNQPQHF. The CDR3 nucleotides read TGTGCCAGCCACGGCCCGAATCAGCCCCAGCATTTT.

The chain recombines TRBV27 with TRBJ1-4; maybe TRBD1 (5 bases). The CDR3 consists of 12 residues. The V and J ends lost 8 bases and 1 base respectively, with 5 bases between them. Per the germline V gene, CDR1 is MNHEY and CDR2 is SMNVEV (reference sequence). The CDR3 coding sequence is TGTGCCAGCGGGGGAACTAATGAAAAACTGTTTTTT. Translation gives CASGGTNEKLFF.

The J gene is TRBJ2-7, the V gene TRBV5-4, with 8 bases that match TRBD2. The CDR3 spans 13 residues. CDR1 SGHNT and CDR2 YYREEE come from the germline V gene (reference sequence). Trimming removed 4 bases from V and 5 bases from J; junction bases left unmatched: 5. The CDR3 coding sequence is TGTGCCAGCAGCCCCGGGGGGGAGGACGAGCAGTACTTC. Residues: CASSPGGEDEQYF.

The CDR3 DNA follows: TGCAGCACGGAGACAGGGGAAGATACGCAGTATTTT. Protein: CSTETGEDTQYF. The gene calls are TRBV29-1 and TRBJ2-3; 8 positions agree with TRBD1. CDR1 is SQVTM, CDR2 ANQGSEA, per germline. The CDR3 contains 12 residues. V gave up 8 bases and J gave up 5 bases; unmatched junction bases: 6.

As DNA, the CDR3 is TGTGCCAGCGGGGCTATGGGGACTGAAGCTTTCTTT. It translates to CASGAMGTEAFF. The J gene is TRBJ1-1, the V gene TRBV2; tentatively, D is TRBD1 (5 bases). The CDR3 runs 12 residues. V lost 8 bases, J lost 5 bases, and 12 bases lay in between. Germline V CDR1 and CDR2: SNHLY, FYNNEI.

V usage is TRBV19 and J usage is TRBJ1-2; unclear D gene. CDR1 is LNHDA, CDR2 SQIVND, per germline (reference sequence). There are 15 residues in the CDR3. V was cut by 3 bases and J by 4 bases, with 15 bases left in between. CDR3 nucleotide sequence: TGTGCCAGTAGTATGATGGAAATGGAGGGCTATGGCTACACCTTC. It codes for CASSMMEMEGYGYTF.

This chain joins TRBV29-1 and TRBJ2-1, with a possible D match to TRBD2 (6 bases). Deletions cut 4 bases from V and 10 bases from J, with 14 bases between. CDR1 is SQVTM and CDR2 is ANQGSEA in the germline V gene. The CDR3 runs to 12 residues. The CDR3 DNA reads as TGCAGCGTTGTGGAGGGGATGAGAGAGCAGTTCTTC. Translation: CSVVEGMREQFF.

This chain connects TRBV9 to TRBJ1-1, with 8 bases aligning to TRBD1. V shed 7 bases, J shed 2 bases, and the junction held 4 bases outside the gene matches. Per germline, CDR1 SGDLS and CDR2 YYNGEE. This CDR3 has 13 residues. CDR3 DNA: TGTGCCAGCGGAACAGGGGGTAACACTGAAGCTTTCTTT. As protein: CASGTGGNTEAFF.

The rearrangement joins TRBV7-2 to TRBJ2-3, with D hard to call. Germline CDR1 reads SGHTA; CDR2 reads FQGNSA. V was shortened by 5 bases and J by 2 bases, with 5 bases between the two germline ends. The CDR3 extends over 12 amino acids. CDR3 sequence: CASSPATDTQYF. CDR3 nucleotide sequence: TGTGCCAGCAGCCCCGCCACAGATACGCAGTATTTT.

For this clone: The same CDR3 is also encoded by other DNA sequences in this sample. The CDR3 region has the DNA TGTGCCTGGAGTGTACACACAGGAAACACCATATATTTT. Encoded protein: CAWSVHTGNTIYF. This rearrangement joins TRBV30 to TRBJ1-3; D is uncertain. The germline V and J ends were trimmed by 0 bases and 4 bases, with 7 bases remaining between them. Per the germline V gene, CDR1 is GTSNPN and CDR2 is SVGIG (reference sequence). This CDR3 has 13 amino acids.

The chain has TRBV5-6 and TRBJ2-3, with 9 bases aligning to TRBD2. Per germline, CDR1 SGHDT and CDR2 YYEEEE. Losses at the gene ends were 3 bases for V and 2 bases for J; bases not matched to a gene: 7. The CDR3 sequence is 16 residues long. The CDR3 coding sequence is TGTGCCAGCAGCTCCACTAGCGGGCAGTACACAGATACGCAGTATTTT. Encoded protein: CASSSTSGQYTDTQYF.

The rearrangement joins TRBV7-2 to TRBJ2-1, with TRBD2 identical over 7 bases. This CDR3 is 15 amino acids long. J gave up 9 bases and V 1 base, and 9 bases lay outside the gene matches. The germline V gene encodes CDR1 SGHTA and CDR2 FQGNSA. CDR3 amino acids: CASSLGGTNPPEQFF. The DNA of the CDR3 is TGTGCCAGCAGCTTAGGGGGGACTAACCCCCCTGAGCAGTTCTTC. The full variable domain, with the rest looked up from reference TRBV7-2 and TRBJ2-1, is GAGVSQSPSNKVTEKGKDVELRCDPISGHTALYWYRQSLGQGLEFLIYFQGNSAPDKSGLPSDRFSAERTGGSVSTLTIQRTQQEDSAVYLCASSLGGTNPPEQFFGPGTRLTVL.

The chain is built from TRBV27 and TRBJ2-7; 7 bases match TRBD1. Germline V gene lookup returns CDR1 MNHEY and CDR2 SMNVEV (reference sequence). Germline trimming cut 5 bases from V and 0 bases from J; bases unmatched to any gene: 10. The CDR3 covers 16 residues. For the CDR3, the DNA is TGTGCCAGCAGTCCCACCTCCGGGACAGCCTCCTACGAGCAGTACTTC. It specifies CASSPTSGTASYEQYF.

The V gene is TRBV25-1, the J gene TRBJ2-1; D remains ambiguous. The CDR3 has 11 residues. Trimming took 7 bases from V and 8 from J, leaving 9 bases between them. CDR1 and CDR2 from the germline V gene are MGHDK and SYGVNS. CDR3 in DNA: TGTGCCAGCACGTATGGGGATGAGCAGTTCTTC. Protein sequence: CASTYGDEQFF. The variable domain in full, with the rest retrieved from reference TRBV25-1 and TRBJ2-1, is EADIYQTPRYLVIGTGKKITLECSQTMGHDKMYWYQQDPGMELHLIHYSYGVNSTEKGDLSSESTVSRIRTEHFPLTLESARPSHTSQYLCASTYGDEQFFGPGTRLTVL.

The rearrangement links TRBV10-3 to TRBJ1-1; weak D call: TRBD1 (6 bases). CDR1 is ENHRY and CDR2 is SYGVKD in the germline V gene. CDR3 length: 14 amino acids. Trimming took 8 bases from V and 3 from J, leaving 16 bases between them. The chain's CDR3 is CAIGSTGRHTEAFF. For the CDR3, the DNA is TGTGCCATCGGCTCAACAGGGAGGCACACTGAAGCTTTCTTT.

This clone was recorded once. This chain connects TRBV2 to TRBJ2-6, with D maybe TRBD1 (6 bases). V was clipped by 5 bases and J by 4 bases, with 12 bases between them. Germline V lookup: CDR1 SNHLY, CDR2 FYNNEI. CDR3 length: 15 residues. The CDR3 region has the DNA TGTGCCAGCAGTTCAGGGGAATCAGGGGCCAACGTCCTGACTTTC. Amino acids: CASSSGESGANVLTF.

The CDR3 DNA reads as TGTGCCAGCAGCTTAATGGCTAGCGGGATGGAAGCGTACGAGCAGTACTTC. Translated: CASSLMASGMEAYEQYF. J is TRBJ2-7 and V is TRBV11-2; TRBD2 agrees at 9 bases. The CDR3 loop spans 17 amino acids. Germline V CDR1 and CDR2: SGHAT, FQNNGV. The J segment lost 4 bases and the V segment lost 2 bases, leaving 12 bases of the junction unmatched.

CDR3 DNA sequence: TGTGCCAGCAGCCCCGGACTAGCTAAGGGGCCGAACACCGGGGAGCTGTTTTTT. It encodes CASSPGLAKGPNTGELFF. The chain carries TRBV9 and TRBJ2-2; TRBD2 matches 8 bases. CDR3 length: 18 residues. V trimming: 4 bases; J trimming: 0 bases; junction bases outside the gene matches: 11. Germline assignment: CDR1 SGDLS and CDR2 YYNGEE.

The chain couples TRBV11-3 to TRBJ2-5; unclear D gene. Germline V gives CDR1 SGHNT, CDR2 YENEEA. Trimming took 5 bases from V and 0 from J, leaving 7 bases between them. The CDR3 spans 13 residues. The CDR3 bases are TGTGCCAGCAGCATCCGGAACCAAGAGACCCAGTACTTC. As protein: CASSIRNQETQYF. The entire variable domain, with the rest obtained from reference TRBV11-3 and TRBJ2-5, is as follows: EAGVVQSPRYKIIEKKQPVAFWCNPISGHNTLYWYLQNLGQGPELLIRYENEEAVDDSQLPKDRFSAERLKGVDSTLKIQPAELGDSAVYLCASSIRNQETQYFGPGTRLLVL.

The chain joins TRBV6-1 to TRBJ1-1; the D gene is possibly TRBD1 (6 bases). V lost 5 bases to trimming and J lost 5 bases, with 15 bases between them. This CDR3 region has 14 residues. Germline V CDR1 and CDR2: MNHNS, SASEGT. The CDR3 loop reads CASSPRQRGTEAFF. As DNA, the CDR3 is TGTGCCAGCAGTCCCCGACAGAGGGGGACTGAAGCTTTCTTT.

In this sample, this clone turned up a few times. Other DNA sequences in the same sample also yield this CDR3. The V gene is TRBV4-1, the J gene TRBJ2-7; D gene ambiguous. The length of the CDR3 is 15 residues. The V gene lost 1 base and the J gene lost 2 bases, with 12 bases spanning the gap. Germline-derived CDR1 and CDR2 are MGHRA and YSYEKL. DNA for the CDR3: TGCGCCAGCAGCCAAGTCCTGGGTGCCGCCTACGAGCAGTACTTC. Amino acid sequence: CASSQVLGAAYEQYF.

The chain has TRBV4-1 and TRBJ1-1, with no clear D. CDR3 length: 13 residues. Trimming stripped 4 bases from V and 5 bases from J, with 11 bases between. Germline V gene lookup returns CDR1 MGHRA and CDR2 YSYEKL. In nucleotides, the CDR3 is TGCGCCAGCAGCCCGCGGACGGAAACTGAAGCTTTCTTT. This encodes CASSPRTETEAFF.